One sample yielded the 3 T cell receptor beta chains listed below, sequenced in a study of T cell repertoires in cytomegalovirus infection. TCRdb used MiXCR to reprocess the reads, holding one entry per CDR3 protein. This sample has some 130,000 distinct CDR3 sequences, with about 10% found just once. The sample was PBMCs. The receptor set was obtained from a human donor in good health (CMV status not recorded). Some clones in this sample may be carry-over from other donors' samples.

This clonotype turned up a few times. The CDR3 DNA sequence: TGCAGTGCTAGACAGGGATACTACGAGCAGTACTTC. Its protein product is CSARQGYYEQYF. The chain couples TRBV20-1 to TRBJ2-7; tentatively, D is TRBD1 (5 bases). Germline loops: CDR1 DFQATT, CDR2 SNEGSKA (reference sequence). Trimming took off 2 bases at V and 3 bases at J, with 8 bases between the two ends. This CDR3 comprises 12 residues.

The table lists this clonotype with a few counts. The DNA for the CDR3 is TGTGCCAGCAGCTTAAACAGAGGGAGGAATGGCTACACCTTC. Translating gives CASSLNRGRNGYTF. The chain is built from TRBV7-2 and TRBJ1-2; the D is unclear. Per germline, CDR1 SGHTA and CDR2 FQGNSA. Deletions cut 2 bases from V and 6 bases from J, with 13 bases between. The CDR3 length is 14 residues. Combining the CDR3 with reference TRBV7-2 and TRBJ1-2 gives the whole variable domain GAGVSQSPSNKVTEKGKDVELRCDPISGHTALYWYRQSLGQGLEFLIYFQGNSAPDKSGLPSDRFSAERTGGSVSTLTIQRTQQEDSAVYLCASSLNRGRNGYTFGSGTRLTVV.

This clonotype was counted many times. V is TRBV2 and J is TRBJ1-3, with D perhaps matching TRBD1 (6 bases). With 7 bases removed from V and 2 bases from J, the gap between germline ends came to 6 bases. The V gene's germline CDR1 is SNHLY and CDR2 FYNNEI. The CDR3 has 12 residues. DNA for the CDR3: TGTGCCAGCAAGGGGGCTGGAAACACCATATATTTT. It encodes CASKGAGNTIYF.